This is a list of T cell receptor beta chains from one sample in a study of blood T cell repertoires in COVID-19. Libraries were prepared by immunoSEQ multiplex PCR; TCRdb keeps only in-frame clonotypes and omits some of them. The profile shows 40,000 or so clones, approximately 84% of them singletons. The sample consisted of peripheral blood. These receptors were obtained from a human donor in a cohort sampled during active COVID-19. Each CDR3 is given with its conserved first and last residue. Fields, in order: CDR3 length, clone size, D gene, V gene, J gene, CDR3 protein, CDR3 DNA. A D gene is named only where the DNA matches it firmly. Rows give clone size only sometimes, using once, few, many, or a class for an expanded clone.

len: 16
abundance: few
d_gene: TRBD1
v_gene: TRBV5-1
j_gene: TRBJ1-4
CDR3aa: CASSLRQGRAGEKLFF
CDR3nt: TGCGCCAGCAGCTTGAGACAGGGAAGGGCTGGAGAAAAACTGTTTTTT

len: 16
abundance: NA
d_gene: NA
v_gene: TRBV7-8
j_gene: TRBJ2-7
CDR3aa: CASSLAYWRGSYEQYF
CDR3nt: TGTGCCAGCAGCTTAGCGTATTGGCGGGGCTCCTACGAGCAGTACTTC

len: 12
abundance: NA
d_gene: TRBD1
v_gene: TRBV5-6
j_gene: TRBJ2-5
CDR3aa: CASSWDRETQYF
CDR3nt: TGTGCCAGCAGCTGGGACAGAGAGACCCAGTACTTC

len: 16
abundance: NA
d_gene: NA
v_gene: TRBV4-1
j_gene: TRBJ2-3
CDR3aa: CASSQDRPGSTDTQYF
CDR3nt: TGCGCCAGCAGCCAAGATAGGCCAGGGAGCACAGATACGCAGTATTTT

len: 14
abundance: NA
d_gene: NA
v_gene: TRBV9
j_gene: TRBJ1-4
CDR3aa: CASSVRATGEKLFF
CDR3nt: TGTGCCAGCAGCGTCCGGGCCACGGGGGAAAAACTGTTTTTT

len: 16
abundance: NA
d_gene: TRBD2
v_gene: TRBV11-3
j_gene: TRBJ2-2
CDR3aa: CASSWGGGPNTGELFF
CDR3nt: TGTGCCAGCAGCTGGGGCGGGGGGCCGAACACCGGGGAGCTGTTTTTT

len: 13
abundance: NA
d_gene: NA
v_gene: TRBV19
j_gene: TRBJ2-1
CDR3aa: CASSIGLLYEQFF
CDR3nt: TGTGCCAGTAGTATTGGCCTCCTCTATGAGCAGTTCTTC

len: 13
abundance: NA
d_gene: NA
v_gene: TRBV5-1
j_gene: TRBJ2-2
CDR3aa: CASSLAEVTELFF
CDR3nt: TGCGCCAGCAGCTTGGCCGAGGTCACGGAGCTGTTTTTT

len: 14
abundance: NA
d_gene: NA
v_gene: TRBV11-1
j_gene: TRBJ2-4
CDR3aa: CASSHDRAKNIQYF
CDR3nt: TGTGCCAGCAGTCACGACAGAGCCAAAAACATTCAGTACTTC

len: 16
abundance: NA
d_gene: NA
v_gene: TRBV19
j_gene: TRBJ2-5
CDR3aa: CASSRGGVSHQETQYF
CDR3nt: TGTGCCAGTAGTCGAGGGGGAGTATCCCACCAAGAGACCCAGTACTTC

len: 15
abundance: NA
d_gene: NA
v_gene: TRBV18
j_gene: TRBJ1-4
CDR3aa: CASSPNEGANEKLFF
CDR3nt: TGTGCCAGCTCACCCAACGAGGGGGCTAATGAAAAACTGTTTTTT

len: 15
abundance: NA
d_gene: TRBD1
v_gene: TRBV11-2
j_gene: TRBJ2-7
CDR3aa: CASSSGQPFSYEQYF
CDR3nt: TGTGCCAGCAGCTCGGGACAGCCGTTCTCCTACGAGCAGTACTTC

len: 19
abundance: NA
d_gene: TRBD1
v_gene: TRBV27
j_gene: TRBJ1-4
CDR3aa: CASSFRGTGGLATNEKLFF
CDR3nt: TGTGCCAGCAGTTTTAGGGGGACAGGGGGCCTTGCAACTAATGAAAAACTGTTTTTT

len: 15
abundance: NA
d_gene: NA
v_gene: TRBV2
j_gene: TRBJ1-4
CDR3aa: CASRVGRSQNEKLFF
CDR3nt: TGTGCCAGCCGAGTGGGCCGATCACAGAATGAAAAACTGTTTTTT

len: 15
abundance: NA
d_gene: TRBD2
v_gene: TRBV5-1
j_gene: TRBJ2-3
CDR3aa: CASSFTSGSTDTQYF
CDR3nt: TGCGCCAGCAGCTTCACTAGCGGGAGCACAGATACGCAGTATTTT

len: 18
abundance: NA
d_gene: TRBD1
v_gene: TRBV6-2/TRBV6-3
j_gene: TRBJ1-3
CDR3aa: CASSYSKGTAVSGNTIYF
CDR3nt: TGTGCCAGCAGTTACTCGAAAGGGACAGCGGTATCTGGAAACACCATATATTTT

len: 15
abundance: NA
d_gene: TRBD1
v_gene: TRBV19
j_gene: TRBJ2-1
CDR3aa: CASSPGQGSYNEQFF
CDR3nt: TGTGCCAGTAGTCCGGGACAGGGCTCCTACAATGAGCAGTTCTTC

len: 13
abundance: NA
d_gene: NA
v_gene: TRBV12-3/TRBV12-4
j_gene: TRBJ1-5
CDR3aa: CASSLRADQPQHF
CDR3nt: TGTGCCAGCAGTTTAAGAGCTGATCAGCCCCAGCATTTT

len: 16
abundance: NA
d_gene: TRBD1
v_gene: TRBV6-5
j_gene: TRBJ1-4
CDR3aa: CASSYSPGQVTEKLFF
CDR3nt: TGTGCCAGCAGTTACTCGCCGGGACAGGTGACTGAAAAACTGTTTTTT

len: 14
abundance: NA
d_gene: TRBD1
v_gene: TRBV6-1
j_gene: TRBJ1-4
CDR3aa: CASSEGDRRGKLFF
CDR3nt: TGTGCCAGCAGTGAAGGGGACAGGAGGGGAAAACTGTTTTTT

len: 13
abundance: NA
d_gene: TRBD1
v_gene: TRBV5-1
j_gene: TRBJ2-5
CDR3aa: CASSWDRQETQYF
CDR3nt: TGCGCCAGCAGCTGGGACAGACAAGAGACCCAGTACTTC

len: 15
abundance: NA
d_gene: TRBD1
v_gene: TRBV7-8
j_gene: TRBJ1-1
CDR3aa: CASSLVQGVNTEAFF
CDR3nt: TGTGCCAGCAGCTTAGTCCAGGGGGTGAACACTGAAGCTTTCTTT

len: 18
abundance: once
d_gene: NA
v_gene: TRBV5-1
j_gene: TRBJ2-3
CDR3aa: CASSLRLNSGSRTDTQYF
CDR3nt: TGCGCCAGCAGCTTGAGGTTGAACAGCGGCTCCCGCACAGATACGCAGTATTTT

len: 14
abundance: NA
d_gene: NA
v_gene: TRBV7-9
j_gene: TRBJ2-3
CDR3aa: CASSFEGRTDTQYF
CDR3nt: TGTGCCAGCAGCTTTGAGGGGAGGACAGATACGCAGTATTTT

len: 15
abundance: NA
d_gene: TRBD1
v_gene: TRBV11-2
j_gene: TRBJ2-5
CDR3aa: CASSFTGTAQETQYF
CDR3nt: TGTGCCAGCAGCTTTACCGGGACAGCACAAGAGACCCAGTACTTC

len: 14
abundance: NA
d_gene: TRBD1
v_gene: TRBV4-1
j_gene: TRBJ1-6
CDR3aa: CASSQDPGQTPLHF
CDR3nt: TGCGCCAGCAGCCAAGATCCGGGACAGACACCCCTCCACTTT

len: 15
abundance: NA
d_gene: NA
v_gene: TRBV2
j_gene: TRBJ2-2
CDR3aa: CARGGSGGRGGELFF
CDR3nt: TGTGCCCGCGGGGGATCCGGGGGGCGGGGCGGGGAGCTGTTTTTT

len: 14
abundance: NA
d_gene: NA
v_gene: TRBV5-1
j_gene: TRBJ1-4
CDR3aa: CASSLAPNKEKLFF
CDR3nt: TGCGCCAGCAGCTTGGCCCCCAACAAGGAAAAACTGTTTTTT

len: 21
abundance: NA
d_gene: TRBD2
v_gene: TRBV5-1
j_gene: TRBJ2-5
CDR3aa: CASSLWRGLAGAPSDQETQYF
CDR3nt: TGCGCCAGCAGCTTGTGGAGGGGACTAGCGGGGGCCCCCTCAGACCAAGAGACCCAGTACTTC

len: 11
abundance: medium-sized
d_gene: NA
v_gene: TRBV9
j_gene: TRBJ2-7
CDR3aa: CASSRTYEQYF
CDR3nt: TGTGCCAGCAGCCGTACCTACGAGCAGTACTTC

len: 11
abundance: few
d_gene: NA
v_gene: TRBV6-5
j_gene: TRBJ2-7
CDR3aa: CASRYSYEQYF
CDR3nt: TGTGCCAGCAGGTACTCCTACGAGCAGTACTTC

len: 13
abundance: NA
d_gene: NA
v_gene: TRBV10-2
j_gene: TRBJ2-3
CDR3aa: CASSLFRSDTQYF
CDR3nt: TGCGCCAGCAGCCTATTTAGATCAGATACGCAGTATTTT

len: 14
abundance: few
d_gene: NA
v_gene: TRBV27
j_gene: TRBJ1-6
CDR3aa: CASSFLGPNSPLHF
CDR3nt: TGTGCCAGCAGTTTTCTGGGCCCAAATTCACCCCTCCACTTT

len: 14
abundance: NA
d_gene: TRBD2
v_gene: TRBV5-6
j_gene: TRBJ2-7
CDR3aa: CASSSLAGSYEQYF
CDR3nt: TGTGCCAGCAGCTCCCTAGCGGGGTCCTACGAGCAGTACTTC

len: 13
abundance: NA
d_gene: NA
v_gene: TRBV10-1
j_gene: TRBJ1-1
CDR3aa: CASSDQLNTEAFF
CDR3nt: TGCGCCAGCAGTGACCAGTTGAACACTGAAGCTTTCTTT

len: 14
abundance: NA
d_gene: NA
v_gene: TRBV27
j_gene: TRBJ1-6
CDR3aa: CASSLQGWDSPLHF
CDR3nt: TGTGCCAGCAGTCTACAGGGTTGGGATTCACCCCTCCACTTT

len: 13
abundance: NA
d_gene: NA
v_gene: TRBV12-3/TRBV12-4
j_gene: TRBJ2-2
CDR3aa: CASSSGQTGELFF
CDR3nt: TGTGCCAGCAGTTCCGGACAGACCGGGGAGCTGTTTTTT

len: 15
abundance: NA
d_gene: TRBD2
v_gene: TRBV12-5
j_gene: TRBJ2-3
CDR3aa: CASAIAGGVTDTQYF
CDR3nt: TGTGCTAGTGCCATAGCGGGGGGGGTCACAGATACGCAGTATTTT

len: 16
abundance: NA
d_gene: TRBD1
v_gene: TRBV5-4
j_gene: TRBJ1-4
CDR3aa: CASSLMQGATNEKLFF
CDR3nt: TGTGCCAGCAGCTTGATGCAGGGGGCAACTAATGAAAAACTGTTTTTT

len: 15
abundance: NA
d_gene: TRBD1
v_gene: TRBV5-4
j_gene: TRBJ2-7
CDR3aa: CASSLRDRGSYEQYF
CDR3nt: TGTGCCAGCAGCTTGAGGGACAGGGGATCCTACGAGCAGTACTTC

len: 18
abundance: NA
d_gene: NA
v_gene: TRBV4-1
j_gene: TRBJ1-2
CDR3aa: CASSQDSPSGGRGYGYTF
CDR3nt: TGCGCCAGCAGCCAAGATAGCCCCAGCGGGGGACGGGGGTATGGCTACACCTTC

len: 15
abundance: NA
d_gene: TRBD2
v_gene: TRBV5-1
j_gene: TRBJ2-5
CDR3aa: CASGLGAGEQETQYF
CDR3nt: TGCGCCAGCGGCCTTGGGGCGGGGGAGCAAGAGACCCAGTACTTC

len: 18
abundance: few
d_gene: TRBD2
v_gene: TRBV13
j_gene: TRBJ2-3
CDR3aa: CASSLGLSGGAMRDTQYF
CDR3nt: TGTGCCAGCAGCTTAGGCCTTAGCGGGGGGGCCATGCGAGATACGCAGTATTTT

len: 13
abundance: NA
d_gene: NA
v_gene: TRBV6-5
j_gene: TRBJ2-7
CDR3aa: CASNSGSSYEQYF
CDR3nt: TGTGCCAGCAATTCGGGGTCTTCCTACGAGCAGTACTTC

len: 14
abundance: NA
d_gene: NA
v_gene: TRBV2
j_gene: TRBJ1-1
CDR3aa: CASSANTRGTEAFF
CDR3nt: TGTGCCAGCAGTGCAAACACCCGGGGCACTGAAGCTTTCTTT

len: 14
abundance: once
d_gene: TRBD2
v_gene: TRBV2
j_gene: TRBJ2-7
CDR3aa: CASKPSGGGYEQYF
CDR3nt: TGTGCCAGCAAGCCTAGCGGGGGGGGATACGAGCAGTACTTC

len: 11
abundance: NA
d_gene: NA
v_gene: TRBV19
j_gene: TRBJ1-1
CDR3aa: CASSIGRGAFF
CDR3nt: TGTGCCAGTAGTATTGGGAGGGGAGCTTTCTTT

len: 15
abundance: NA
d_gene: NA
v_gene: TRBV21-1
j_gene: TRBJ2-5
CDR3aa: CASKKGPGDRVAQYF
CDR3nt: TGTGCCAGCAAGAAGGGTCCGGGGGATAGGGTCGCCCAGTACTTC

len: 16
abundance: few
d_gene: TRBD1
v_gene: TRBV5-1
j_gene: TRBJ2-2
CDR3aa: CASSLSQGAGAGELFF
CDR3nt: TGCGCCAGCAGCTTATCACAGGGGGCTGGCGCCGGGGAGCTGTTTTTT

len: 16
abundance: once
d_gene: TRBD1
v_gene: TRBV18
j_gene: TRBJ2-1
CDR3aa: CASSRSGTGTNNEQFF
CDR3nt: TGTGCCAGCTCGCGCTCCGGGACAGGGACAAACAATGAGCAGTTCTTC

len: 16
abundance: NA
d_gene: NA
v_gene: TRBV27
j_gene: TRBJ2-3
CDR3aa: CASSLEGPSLSDTQYF
CDR3nt: TGTGCCAGCAGTCTGGAGGGACCGAGCCTTTCGGATACGCAGTATTTT